This T cell receptor beta chain appears in the sequencing data of a study of regulatory T cells in long-lasting Graves disease. Study-wide background: For a period under 3 months, newly diagnosed Graves' patients had taken antithyroid drugs.

Assembly of TCR beta libraries relied on iRepertoire HTBI primers together with Arm-PCR of CDR3 regions. TCRdb recomputed calls from the multiplex PCR reads with MiXCR, one row per CDR3 protein. This sample has 600,000 to 650,000 distinct CDR3 sequences; roughly 15% occur once, and the top ten carry approximately 20%. Points from the study as a whole: There was favoring of TRBV28, TRBJ1-2 and TRBJ2-5 in persistent disease.

Stated time point: newly diagnosed GD, antithyroid drugs for less than 3 months. The TCR library was prepared using RNA isolated from PBMCs. V lost 4 bases and J lost 4, with 10 bases in between. From germline, CDR1 is SNHLY and CDR2 FYNNEI. The CDR3 has 13 residues. This clonotype showed up many times. The antigen is unknown. The data also belong to a second study, concerning T cells in Graves' hyperthyroidism and ophthalmopathy. That work adds: During a first-round RT-PCR of the TCR CDR3, the HTBI primer set was used. Ophthalmopathy onset followed model prediction by a median approximately seven months.

The input for sequencing was peripheral blood mononuclear cells (PBMCs), taken at new diagnosis, from a patient treated with antithyroid drugs. This receptor was identified in a woman in her thirties with Graves disease. The rearrangement uses TRBV2 and TRBJ1-2, with D unclear. The CDR3 is CASSANNLYGYTF. The CDR3 coding sequence is TGTGCCAGCAGTGCCAACAACCTCTATGGCTACACCTTC. The variable domain in full, with the rest retrieved from reference TRBV2 and TRBJ1-2, is EPEVTQTPSHQVTQMGQEVILRCVPISNHLYFYWYRQILGQKVEFLVSFYNNEISEKSEIFDDQFSVERPDGSNFTLKIRSTKLEDSAMYFCASSANNLYGYTFGSGTRLTVV.